Shown below are 12 T cell receptor beta chains from a single sample sequenced in a study of T cell responses to AZD1222 COVID-19 vaccine. TCRdb's copy holds only in-frame clones and misses some; the assay was immunoSEQ multiplex PCR. The table records some 80,000 clones, approximately 80% of them present only once. Sequencing was performed on peripheral blood, taken 28 days after the second dose of the MenACWY control vaccine. The receptors here all came from an adult who received the MenACWY meningococcal vaccine as a control.

CDR3 amino acids: CASRFGQNTEAFF. The CDR3 nucleotides are TGTGCCAGCAGATTCGGACAGAACACTGAAGCTTTCTTT. V is TRBV5-4 and J is TRBJ1-1; possibly TRBD1 for D (5 bases). CDR1 is SGHNT, CDR2 YYREEE, per germline (reference sequence). V lost 5 bases to trimming and J lost 1 base, with 9 bases between them. The CDR3 loop spans 13 amino acids.

This chain uses TRBV5-1 with TRBJ1-4; D call uncertain. CDR3 length equals 14 residues. Germline V gene sequence: CDR1 SGHRS, CDR2 YFSETQ. Trimming stripped 4 bases from V and 4 bases from J, with 11 bases between. Here the CDR3 reads CASSPHSNNEKLFF. The CDR3 DNA is TGCGCCAGCAGCCCACACTCGAATAATGAAAAACTGTTTTTT. The full variable domain, rest sourced from reference TRBV5-1 and TRBJ1-4, is KAGVTQTPRYLIKTRGQQVTLSCSPISGHRSVSWYQQTPGQGLQFLFEYFSETQRNKGNFPGRFSGRQFSNSRSEMNVSTLELGDSALYLCASSPHSNNEKLFFGSGTQLSVL.

The chain couples TRBV4-3 to TRBJ2-1; weak D call: TRBD1 (6 bases). The CDR3 is 15 residues long. The germline V gene encodes CDR1 LGHNA and CDR2 YSLEER. The ends were cut back, 0 bases at V and 7 bases at J, with 13 bases in the middle. Here the CDR3 DNA reads TGCGCCAGCAGCCAAGATACTACAGGGCCTAATGAGCAGTTCTTC. Residues: CASSQDTTGPNEQFF.

The chain employs TRBV28 and TRBJ1-1; D is possibly TRBD1 (5 bases). This CDR3 region has 14 residues. Trimming pared 3 bases from V and 4 bases from J, leaving 12 bases between. Germline CDR1 MDHEN, CDR2 SYDVKM. This chain's CDR3 is CASSFQAQGTEAFF. The CDR3 bases are TGTGCCAGCAGTTTTCAGGCCCAGGGCACTGAAGCTTTCTTT.

This chain joins TRBV4-1 and TRBJ2-1, with a possible D match to TRBD2 (6 bases). V gave up 0 bases and J gave up 10 bases, with 19 bases separating them. This CDR3 has 16 amino acids. The germline V gene encodes CDR1 MGHRA and CDR2 YSYEKL. The CDR3 DNA reads as TGCGCCAGCAGCCAAGAAGTATTCGGAGGGATAGGGGAGCAGTTCTTC. Translating gives CASSQEVFGGIGEQFF.

The V gene is TRBV11-2, the J gene TRBJ1-6; D ambiguous. Trimming pared 5 bases from V and 7 bases from J, leaving 12 bases between. Per the germline V gene, CDR1 is SGHAT and CDR2 is FQNNGV. The CDR3 is 14 amino acids. The CDR3 sequence: CASSLERANSPLHF. The CDR3 DNA sequence: TGTGCCAGCAGCCTCGAGAGGGCCAATTCACCCCTCCACTTT.

V is TRBV18 and J is TRBJ1-2; TRBD1 aligns across 12 bases. The germline gives CDR1 KGHSH, CDR2 LQKENI. This CDR3 comprises 17 residues. J was trimmed by 6 bases and V by 3 bases; bases with no gene match: 11. DNA of the CDR3: TGTGCCAGCTCACCCCGCTCCGGGACAGGGGGCGCTGATGGCTACACCTTC. Translating it yields CASSPRSGTGGADGYTF.

This clone was observed a few times. This chain links TRBV5-4 with TRBJ1-2; 7 nucleotides line up with TRBD1. The CDR3 is 16 residues long. In germline, CDR1 is SGHNT, CDR2 YYREEE (reference sequence). V was clipped by 4 bases and J by 3 bases; unmatched bases: 12. CDR3 region: CASSLVGTAKDYGYTF. The CDR3 region has the DNA TGTGCCAGCAGCCTGGTCGGGACAGCTAAAGACTATGGCTACACCTTC.

This chain uses TRBV5-8 with TRBJ1-6; 7 nucleotides line up with TRBD1. CDR3 size: 14 residues. CDR1 is SGHTS and CDR2 is YDEGEE in the germline V gene. V gave up 0 bases and J gave up 6 bases; unmatched junction bases: 0. The DNA for the CDR3 is TGTGCCAGCAGCTTGGGGGACAGTAATTCACCCCTCCACTTT. Translation: CASSLGDSNSPLHF.

This clone has just one count. The chain couples TRBV7-2 to TRBJ2-1; D is perhaps TRBD2 (5 bases). CDR1 is SGHTA, CDR2 FQGNSA, per germline. V was clipped by 5 bases and J by 3 bases, with 11 bases between them. CDR3 length: 14 residues. The CDR3: CASSPRGDYNEQFF. CDR3 DNA: TGTGCCAGCAGCCCCCGGGGAGACTACAATGAGCAGTTCTTC.

V is TRBV5-1 and J is TRBJ1-1; D might be TRBD1 (5 bases). The CDR3 totals 15 residues. Between the trimmed V and J ends, which lost 4 bases and 7 bases, there was a span of 20 bases. The germline gives CDR1 SGHRS, CDR2 YFSETQ. The CDR3 DNA reads as TGCGCCAGCAGCCCCTACGCAGGTGCGAGGGGTGAAGCTTTCTTT. It codes for CASSPYAGARGEAFF.

The chain recombines TRBV7-6 with TRBJ1-4, with D perhaps matching TRBD1 (5 bases). This CDR3 has 15 residues. Deletions cut 5 bases from V and 7 bases from J, with 17 bases between. The germline V gene encodes CDR1 SGHVS and CDR2 FNYEAQ. CDR3 residues: CASSPPRGSGEKLFF. As DNA, the CDR3 is TGTGCCAGCAGCCCCCCCCGGGGGTCGGGTGAAAAACTGTTTTTT.